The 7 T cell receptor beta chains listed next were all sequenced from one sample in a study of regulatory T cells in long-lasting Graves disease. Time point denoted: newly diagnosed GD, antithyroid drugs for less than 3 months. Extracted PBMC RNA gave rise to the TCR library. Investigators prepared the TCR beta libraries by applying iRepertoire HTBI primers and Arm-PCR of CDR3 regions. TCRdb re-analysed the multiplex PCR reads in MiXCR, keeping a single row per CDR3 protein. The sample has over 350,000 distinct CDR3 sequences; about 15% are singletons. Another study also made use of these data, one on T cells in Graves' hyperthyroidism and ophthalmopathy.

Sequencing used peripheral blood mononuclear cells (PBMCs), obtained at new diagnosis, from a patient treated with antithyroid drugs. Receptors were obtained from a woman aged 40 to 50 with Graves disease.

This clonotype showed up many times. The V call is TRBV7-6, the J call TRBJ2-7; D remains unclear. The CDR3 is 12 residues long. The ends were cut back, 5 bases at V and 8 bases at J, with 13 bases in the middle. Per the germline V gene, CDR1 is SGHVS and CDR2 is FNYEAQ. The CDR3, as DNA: TGTGCCAGCAGCCCAAGCTCGGTCCAGCAGTACTTC. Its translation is CASSPSSVQQYF.

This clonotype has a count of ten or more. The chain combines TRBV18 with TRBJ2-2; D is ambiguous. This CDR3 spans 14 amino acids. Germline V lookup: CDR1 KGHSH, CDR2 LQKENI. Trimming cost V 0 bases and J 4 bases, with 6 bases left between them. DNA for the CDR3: TGTGCCAGCTCACCACCGTCTACCACCGGGGAGCTGTTTTTT. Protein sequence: CASSPPSTTGELFF.

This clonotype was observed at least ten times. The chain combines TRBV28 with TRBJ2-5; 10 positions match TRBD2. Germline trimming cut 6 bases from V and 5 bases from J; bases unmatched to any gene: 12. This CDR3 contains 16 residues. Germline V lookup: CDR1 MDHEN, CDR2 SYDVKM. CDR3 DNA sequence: TGTGCCAGCAGCAAACGGACTAGCGGAAGGAGGGAGACCCAGTACTTC. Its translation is CASSKRTSGRRETQYF.

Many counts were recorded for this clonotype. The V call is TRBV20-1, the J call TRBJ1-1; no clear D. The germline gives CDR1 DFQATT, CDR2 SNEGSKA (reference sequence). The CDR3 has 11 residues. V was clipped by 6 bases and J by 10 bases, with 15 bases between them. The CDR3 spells CSAPEGTRAFF. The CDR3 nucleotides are TGCAGTGCCCCGGAGGGCACGAGAGCTTTCTTT.

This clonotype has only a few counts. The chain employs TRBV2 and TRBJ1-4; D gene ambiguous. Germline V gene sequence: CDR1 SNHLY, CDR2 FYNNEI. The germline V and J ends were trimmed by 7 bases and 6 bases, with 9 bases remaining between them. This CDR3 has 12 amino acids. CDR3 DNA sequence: TGTGCCAGCATGATCAGACATGAAAAACTGTTTTTT. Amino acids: CASMIRHEKLFF.

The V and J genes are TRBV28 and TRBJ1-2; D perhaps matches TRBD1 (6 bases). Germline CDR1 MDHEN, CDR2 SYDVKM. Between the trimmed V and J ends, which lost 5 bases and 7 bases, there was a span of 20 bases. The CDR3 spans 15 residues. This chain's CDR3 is CASSPWDNPRGGYTF. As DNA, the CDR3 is TGTGCCAGCAGTCCTTGGGACAATCCGCGGGGTGGCTACACCTTC.

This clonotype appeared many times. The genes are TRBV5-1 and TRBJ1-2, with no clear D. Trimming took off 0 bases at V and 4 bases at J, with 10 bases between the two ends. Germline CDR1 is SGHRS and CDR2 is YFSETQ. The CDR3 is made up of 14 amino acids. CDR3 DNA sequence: TGCGCCAGCAGCTTGGCCGCTTGGAGCTATGGCTACACCTTC. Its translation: CASSLAAWSYGYTF. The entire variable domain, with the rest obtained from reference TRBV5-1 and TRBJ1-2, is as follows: KAGVTQTPRYLIKTRGQQVTLSCSPISGHRSVSWYQQTPGQGLQFLFEYFSETQRNKGNFPGRFSGRQFSNSRSEMNVSTLELGDSALYLCASSLAAWSYGYTFGSGTRLTVV.